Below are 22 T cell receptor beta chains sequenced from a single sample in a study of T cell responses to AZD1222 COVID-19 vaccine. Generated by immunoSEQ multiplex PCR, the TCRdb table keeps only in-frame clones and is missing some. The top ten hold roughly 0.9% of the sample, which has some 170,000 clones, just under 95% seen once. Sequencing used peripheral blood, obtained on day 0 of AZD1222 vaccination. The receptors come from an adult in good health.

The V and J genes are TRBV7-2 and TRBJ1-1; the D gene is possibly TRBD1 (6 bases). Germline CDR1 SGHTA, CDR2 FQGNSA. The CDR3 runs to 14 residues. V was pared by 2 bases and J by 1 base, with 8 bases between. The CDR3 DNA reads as TGTGCCAGCAGCTTAAGGACAGCGAACACTGAAGCTTTCTTT. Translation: CASSLRTANTEAFF.

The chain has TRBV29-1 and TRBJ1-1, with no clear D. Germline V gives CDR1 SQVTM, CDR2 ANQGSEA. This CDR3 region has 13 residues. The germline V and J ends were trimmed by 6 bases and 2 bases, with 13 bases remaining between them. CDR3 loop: CSVQVNGNTEAFF. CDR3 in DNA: TGCAGCGTGCAGGTCAACGGAAACACTGAAGCTTTCTTT.

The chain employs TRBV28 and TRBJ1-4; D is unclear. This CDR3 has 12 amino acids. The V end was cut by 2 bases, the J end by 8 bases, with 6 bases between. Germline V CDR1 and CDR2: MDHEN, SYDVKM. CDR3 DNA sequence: TGTGCCAGCAGTTTAATGTGGGAAAAACTGTTTTTT. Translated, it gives CASSLMWEKLFF.

The CDR3 reads CASSDRQSPDEKLFF. CDR3 in DNA: TGCGCCAGCAGCGACAGACAGTCTCCGGATGAAAAACTGTTTTTT. The chain is built from TRBV5-1 and TRBJ1-4, with D tentatively TRBD1 (5 bases). V lost 4 bases, J lost 6 bases, and 16 bases lay in between. The CDR3 sequence is 15 residues long. The germline V gene encodes CDR1 SGHRS and CDR2 YFSETQ.

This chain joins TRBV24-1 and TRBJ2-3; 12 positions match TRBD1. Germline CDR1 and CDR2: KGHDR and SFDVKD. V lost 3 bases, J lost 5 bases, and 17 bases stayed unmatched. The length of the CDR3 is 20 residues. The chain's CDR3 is CATSDRGGTGGANELDTQYF. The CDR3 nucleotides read TGTGCCACCAGTGATCGCGGCGGGACAGGGGGCGCAAATGAACTAGATACGCAGTATTTT.

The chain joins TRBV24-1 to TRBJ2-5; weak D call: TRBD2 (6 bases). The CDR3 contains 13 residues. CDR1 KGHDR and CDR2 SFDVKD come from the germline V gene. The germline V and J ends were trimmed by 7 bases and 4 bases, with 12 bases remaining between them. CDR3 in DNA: TGTGCCACCAGCGCGGGGTATGGAGAGACCCAGTACTTC. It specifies CATSAGYGETQYF.

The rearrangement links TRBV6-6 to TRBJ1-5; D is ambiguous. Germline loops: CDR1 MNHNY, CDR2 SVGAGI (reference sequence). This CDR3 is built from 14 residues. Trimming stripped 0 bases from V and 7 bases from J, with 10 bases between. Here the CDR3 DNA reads TGTGCCAGCAGTTACTCAGGCCCCTCGCAGCCCCAGCATTTT. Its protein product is CASSYSGPSQPQHF.

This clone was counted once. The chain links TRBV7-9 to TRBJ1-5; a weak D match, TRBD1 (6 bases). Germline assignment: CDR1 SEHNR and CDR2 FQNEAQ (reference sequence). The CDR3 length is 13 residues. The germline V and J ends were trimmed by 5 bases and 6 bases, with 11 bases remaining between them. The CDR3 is CASSVQGFQPQHF. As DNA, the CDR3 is TGTGCCAGCAGCGTCCAGGGGTTTCAGCCCCAGCATTTT.

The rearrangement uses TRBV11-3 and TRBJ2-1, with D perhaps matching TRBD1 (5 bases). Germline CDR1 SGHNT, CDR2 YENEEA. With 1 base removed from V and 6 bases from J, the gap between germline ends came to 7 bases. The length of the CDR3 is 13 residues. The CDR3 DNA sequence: TGTGCCAGCAGCTTAGCCGACAGCAATGAGCAGTTCTTC. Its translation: CASSLADSNEQFF.

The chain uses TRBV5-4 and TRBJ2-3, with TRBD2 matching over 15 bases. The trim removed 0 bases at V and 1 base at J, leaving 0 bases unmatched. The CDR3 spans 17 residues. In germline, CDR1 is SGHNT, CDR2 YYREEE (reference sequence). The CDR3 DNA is TGTGCCAGCAGCTTGGGGACTAGCGGGGGGGGCACAGATACGCAGTATTTT. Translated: CASSLGTSGGGTDTQYF.

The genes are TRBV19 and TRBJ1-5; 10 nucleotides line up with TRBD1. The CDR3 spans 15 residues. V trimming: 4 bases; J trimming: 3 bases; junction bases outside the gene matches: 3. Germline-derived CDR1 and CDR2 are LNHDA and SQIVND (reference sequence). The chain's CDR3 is CASSRDRGDNQPQHF. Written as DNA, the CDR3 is TGTGCCAGTAGTAGGGACAGGGGAGACAATCAGCCCCAGCATTTT. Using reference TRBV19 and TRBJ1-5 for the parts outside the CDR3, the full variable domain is DGGITQSPKYLFRKEGQNVTLSCEQNLNHDAMYWYRQDPGQGLRLIYYSQIVNDFQKGDIAEGYSVSREKKESFPLTVTSAQKNPTAFYLCASSRDRGDNQPQHFGDGTRLSIL.

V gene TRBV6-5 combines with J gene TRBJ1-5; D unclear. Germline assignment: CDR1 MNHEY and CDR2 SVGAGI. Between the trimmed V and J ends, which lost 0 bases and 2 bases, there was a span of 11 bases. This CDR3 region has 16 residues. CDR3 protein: CASSYSGPSGNQPQHF. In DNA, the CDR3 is TGTGCCAGCAGTTACTCTGGACCCTCGGGCAATCAGCCCCAGCATTTT.

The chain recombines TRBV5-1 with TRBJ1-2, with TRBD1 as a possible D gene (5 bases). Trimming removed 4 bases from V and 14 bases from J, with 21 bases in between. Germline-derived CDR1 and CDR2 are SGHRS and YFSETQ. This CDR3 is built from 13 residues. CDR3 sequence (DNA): TGCGCCAGCAGCAGCCGCGGGGGATCGGGTGTAACCTTC. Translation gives CASSSRGGSGVTF.

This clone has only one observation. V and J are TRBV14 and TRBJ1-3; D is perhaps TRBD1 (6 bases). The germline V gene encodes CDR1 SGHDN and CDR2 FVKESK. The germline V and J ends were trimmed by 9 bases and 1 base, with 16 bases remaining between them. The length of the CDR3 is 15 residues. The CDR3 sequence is CARDRSGTSGNTIYF. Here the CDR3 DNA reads TGTGCCAGAGACAGGTCGGGGACTTCTGGAAACACCATATATTTT.

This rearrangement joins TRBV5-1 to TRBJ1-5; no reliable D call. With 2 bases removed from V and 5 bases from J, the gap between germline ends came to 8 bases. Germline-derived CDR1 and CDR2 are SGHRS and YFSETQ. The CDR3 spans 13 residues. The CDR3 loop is CASSLLGDQPQHF. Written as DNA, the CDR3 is TGCGCCAGCAGCTTATTAGGCGATCAGCCCCAGCATTTT.

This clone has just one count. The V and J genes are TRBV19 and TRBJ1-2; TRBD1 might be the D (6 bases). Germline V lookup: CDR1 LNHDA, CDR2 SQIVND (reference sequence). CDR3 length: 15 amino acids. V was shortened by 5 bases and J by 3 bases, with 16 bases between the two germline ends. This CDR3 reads CASSAIQGGHYGYTF. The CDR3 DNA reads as TGTGCCAGTAGTGCAATACAGGGTGGTCACTATGGCTACACCTTC.

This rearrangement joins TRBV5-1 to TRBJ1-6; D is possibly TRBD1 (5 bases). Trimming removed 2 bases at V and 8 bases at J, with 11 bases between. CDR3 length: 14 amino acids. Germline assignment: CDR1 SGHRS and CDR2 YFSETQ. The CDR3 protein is CASSFQGKDSPLHF. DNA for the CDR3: TGCGCCAGCAGCTTTCAGGGAAAGGATTCACCCCTCCACTTT.

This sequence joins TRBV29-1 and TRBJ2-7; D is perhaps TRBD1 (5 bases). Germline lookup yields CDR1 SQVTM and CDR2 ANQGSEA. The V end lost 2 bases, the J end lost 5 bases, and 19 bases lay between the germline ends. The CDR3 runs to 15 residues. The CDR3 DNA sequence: TGCAGCGTTGAATTTCGCAGGGAAGGGTGGGACGAGCAGTACTTC. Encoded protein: CSVEFRREGWDEQYF.

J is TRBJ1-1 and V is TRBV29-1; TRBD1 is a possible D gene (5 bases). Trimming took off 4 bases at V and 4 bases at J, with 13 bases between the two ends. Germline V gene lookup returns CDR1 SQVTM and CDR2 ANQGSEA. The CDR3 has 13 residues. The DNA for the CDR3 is TGCAGCGTTGCTTCGGCAGGGACCACTGAAGCTTTCTTT. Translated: CSVASAGTTEAFF.

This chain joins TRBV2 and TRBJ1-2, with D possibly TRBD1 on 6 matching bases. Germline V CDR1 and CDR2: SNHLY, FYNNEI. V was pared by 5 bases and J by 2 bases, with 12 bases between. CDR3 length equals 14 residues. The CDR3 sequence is CASSMVRGNYGYTF. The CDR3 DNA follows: TGTGCCAGCAGTATGGTCAGGGGAAACTATGGCTACACCTTC.

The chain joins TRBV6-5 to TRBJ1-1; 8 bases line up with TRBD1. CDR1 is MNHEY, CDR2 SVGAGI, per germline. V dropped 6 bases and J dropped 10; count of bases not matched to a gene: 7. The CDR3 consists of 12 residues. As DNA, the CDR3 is TGTGCCAGCAGACACGGGACAGGAGGAGCTTTCTTT. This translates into CASRHGTGGAFF.

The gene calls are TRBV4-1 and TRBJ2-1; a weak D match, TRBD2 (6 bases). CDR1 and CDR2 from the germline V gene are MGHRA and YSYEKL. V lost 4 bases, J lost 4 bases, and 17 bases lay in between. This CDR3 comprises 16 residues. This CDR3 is CASSPTGGIGYNEQFF. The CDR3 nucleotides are TGCGCCAGCAGCCCAACCGGGGGAATTGGGTACAATGAGCAGTTCTTC.